The 14 T cell receptor beta chains given below trace back to one sample, sequenced in a study of long-term antiretroviral therapy in people with HIV. Researchers report immunoSEQ v3.0 was run at survey level. Data came from immunoSEQ multiplex PCR; TCRdb stores just in-frame clones and leaves some out. The repertoire holds more than 20,000 clones, with roughly 94% as singletons. The sequenced sample was unsorted PBMCs, obtained less than 5 years after starting antiretroviral therapy. Source of these receptors: a woman between 50 and 59 years old with HIV.

V and J are TRBV29-1 and TRBJ2-6; no definite D call. Germline V gene lookup returns CDR1 SQVTM and CDR2 ANQGSEA. There are 14 residues in the CDR3. V lost 2 bases to trimming and J lost 0 bases, with 5 bases between them. The CDR3 is CSVESRSGANVLTF. For the CDR3, the DNA is TGCAGCGTTGAATCCCGCTCTGGGGCCAACGTCCTGACTTTC.

The chain has TRBV30 and TRBJ1-2, with 7 bases lining up with TRBD1. J lost 6 bases, V lost 4 bases, and 8 bases had no gene match. The CDR3 is 13 amino acids. Germline CDR1 GTSNPN, CDR2 SVGIG (reference sequence). In DNA, the CDR3 is TGTGCCTGGAAAACAGGGGTAGGCGATGGCTACACCTTC. Its translation is CAWKTGVGDGYTF. Complete variable domain (other parts from reference TRBV30 and TRBJ1-2): SQTIHQWPATLVQPVGSPLSLECTVEGTSNPNLYWYRQAAGRGLQLLFYSVGIGQISSEVPQNLSASRPQDRQFILSSKKLLLSDSGFYLCAWKTGVGDGYTFGSGTRLTVV.

The J gene is TRBJ2-3, the V gene TRBV4-1; D call uncertain. V dropped 3 bases and J dropped 3 bases, with 4 bases sitting between them. The CDR3 has 12 amino acids. Germline CDR1 and CDR2: MGHRA and YSYEKL. The CDR3 DNA follows: TGCGCCAGCAGCCAGCAAACAGATACGCAGTATTTT. Encoded protein: CASSQQTDTQYF.

The chain couples TRBV6-5 to TRBJ2-7, with 12 bases that match TRBD2. Germline CDR1 reads MNHEY; CDR2 reads SVGAGI. J lost 3 bases, V lost 7 bases, and 1 base had no gene match. The CDR3 consists of 13 residues. The CDR3 loop reads CASTTSGSYEQYF. DNA of the CDR3: TGTGCCAGCACGACTAGCGGGAGCTACGAGCAGTACTTC.

The V and J genes are TRBV7-9 and TRBJ2-5; TRBD1 aligns across 8 bases. CDR1 is SEHNR and CDR2 is FQNEAQ in the germline V gene (reference sequence). V shed 4 bases, J shed 1 base, and the junction held 8 bases outside the gene matches. This CDR3 has 16 amino acids. The CDR3 DNA is TGTGCCAGCAGCTCATCCCGGACAGGGCTCCAAGAGACCCAGTACTTC. This translates into CASSSSRTGLQETQYF.

The chain has TRBV2 and TRBJ2-7, with D perhaps matching TRBD2 (5 bases). V was shortened by 4 bases and J by 1 base, with 14 bases between the two germline ends. CDR1 and CDR2 (germline): SNHLY, FYNNEI. This CDR3 region has 15 residues. DNA of the CDR3: TGTGCCAGCAGTGGAGAGCCGACTATTTCCTACGAGCAGTACTTC. As protein: CASSGEPTISYEQYF.

V usage is TRBV2 and J usage is TRBJ1-4, with D uncertain. CDR3 length: 14 residues. Germline CDR1 SNHLY, CDR2 FYNNEI. Trimming left V 4 bases short and J 4 bases short, with 10 bases between. The CDR3 coding sequence is TGTGCCAGCAGTGTTGGGCAGTTTAATGAAAAACTGTTTTTT. Residues: CASSVGQFNEKLFF.

V gene TRBV13 combines with J gene TRBJ2-7, with 9 bases that match TRBD1. The CDR3 spans 15 residues. In germline, CDR1 is PRHDT, CDR2 FYEKMQ (reference sequence). V lost 3 bases to trimming and J lost 6 bases; unmatched junction nucleotides: 9. The CDR3 spells CASSFRGQGSFEQYF. CDR3 nucleotide sequence: TGTGCCAGCAGCTTCCGGGGACAGGGTTCTTTCGAGCAGTACTTC.

This chain joins TRBV7-9 and TRBJ1-4; unclear D gene. This CDR3 has 15 residues. Germline V CDR1 and CDR2: SEHNR, FQNEAQ (reference sequence). The ends were cut back, 4 bases at V and 3 bases at J, with 12 bases in the middle. CDR3 residues: CASSSDRGSNEKLFF. The CDR3 DNA follows: TGTGCCAGCAGCTCCGACCGAGGATCTAATGAAAAACTGTTTTTT.

The chain joins TRBV5-1 to TRBJ2-7; the D gene is possibly TRBD2 (6 bases). Trimming shortened V by 4 bases and J by 0 bases, and 11 bases separated the two germline ends. This CDR3 has 14 residues. Germline V gene lookup returns CDR1 SGHRS and CDR2 YFSETQ. The CDR3 nucleotides read TGCGCCAGCAGCCAGGGAGGCTTCTCCTACGAGCAGTACTTC. Protein product: CASSQGGFSYEQYF. The whole variable domain, remainder taken from reference TRBV5-1 and TRBJ2-7, is KAGVTQTPRYLIKTRGQQVTLSCSPISGHRSVSWYQQTPGQGLQFLFEYFSETQRNKGNFPGRFSGRQFSNSRSEMNVSTLELGDSALYLCASSQGGFSYEQYFGPGTRLTVT.

The V gene is TRBV7-2, the J gene TRBJ2-1; perhaps TRBD2 as D (6 bases). Germline CDR1 reads SGHTA; CDR2 reads FQGNSA. Trimming cost V 5 bases and J 6 bases, with 14 bases left between them. The CDR3 is made up of 14 amino acids. CDR3 sequence (DNA): TGTGCCAGCAGCCCTCGGGAGTTTTCCAATGAGCAGTTCTTC. As protein: CASSPREFSNEQFF.

This chain connects TRBV6-6 to TRBJ1-5; 9 bases are shared with TRBD1. Germline V gene lookup returns CDR1 MNHNY and CDR2 SVGAGI (reference sequence). The CDR3 length is 16 residues. V lost 0 bases, J lost 2 bases, and 2 bases stayed unmatched. CDR3 nucleotide sequence: TGTGCCAGCAGTTACTCGGGGGACAGGGGCAATCAGCCCCAGCATTTT. Translation: CASSYSGDRGNQPQHF.

This chain uses TRBV27 with TRBJ2-1, with 14 positions matching TRBD2. This CDR3 has 16 amino acids. The germline V gene has CDR1 MNHEY and CDR2 SMNVEV (reference sequence). J gave up 6 bases and V 1 base, and 2 bases lay outside the gene matches. The CDR3 DNA sequence: TGTGCCAGCAGTTTATATGGGACTAGCGGGAGCAATGAGCAGTTCTTC. Protein: CASSLYGTSGSNEQFF.

The V call is TRBV2, the J call TRBJ2-7, with 7 bases identical to TRBD1. The trim removed 10 bases at V and 4 bases at J, leaving 16 bases unmatched. The CDR3 has 15 residues. CDR1 is SNHLY, CDR2 FYNNEI, per germline. The CDR3 region has the DNA TGTGCCACCGGGGTCCGAACAGGGGCTCTGTACGAGCAGTACTTC. Its translation: CATGVRTGALYEQYF.